One sample yielded the 20 T cell receptor beta chains listed below, sequenced in a study of blood T cell repertoires in COVID-19. Some clones are missing from TCRdb's copy, which holds only in-frame ones; the method was immunoSEQ multiplex PCR. Among about 300,000 clones listed, 85% were seen once. Source material: PBMCs or T cells enriched from blood (not recorded which). The source of these receptors is a woman aged 30 to 39 who had been exposed to COVID-19.

Here the CDR3 DNA reads TGTGCCAGCAGCAACGGGGCGGGGCCGGCGAAGTGCACCTTC. Its translation: CASSNGAGPAKCTF. The chain has TRBV7-9 and TRBJ1-2; possible D gene TRBD1, 5 bases. The CDR3 spans 14 residues. The germline V and J ends were trimmed by 5 bases and 13 bases, with 23 bases remaining between them. Germline V gives CDR1 SEHNR, CDR2 FQNEAQ (reference sequence). Looking up the rest from reference TRBV7-9 and TRBJ1-2 gives the full variable domain: DTGVSQNPRHKITKRGQNVTFRCDPISEHNRLYWYRQTLGQGPEFLTYFQNEAQLEKSRLLSDRFSAERPKGSFSTLEIQRTEQGDSAMYLCASSNGAGPAKCTFGSGTRLTVV.

The gene calls are TRBV25-1 and TRBJ1-6, with 7 nucleotides matching TRBD1. Germline trimming cut 0 bases from V and 7 bases from J; bases unmatched to any gene: 6. There are 16 residues in the CDR3. The germline V gene has CDR1 MGHDK and CDR2 SYGVNS. The CDR3 reads CASSEYYRGRNSPLHF. CDR3 DNA: TGTGCCAGCAGTGAATACTACAGGGGTAGGAATTCACCCCTCCACTTT.

The chain employs TRBV2 and TRBJ1-3; the D is unclear. The V gene's germline CDR1 is SNHLY and CDR2 FYNNEI. Trimming left V 7 bases short and J 0 bases short, with 13 bases between. This CDR3 has 15 amino acids. The chain's CDR3 is CASNQRSSSGNTIYF. CDR3 in DNA: TGTGCCAGCAATCAAAGGTCTAGCTCTGGAAACACCATATATTTT. The full variable domain, its missing parts supplied by reference TRBV2 and TRBJ1-3, is EPEVTQTPSHQVTQMGQEVILRCVPISNHLYFYWYRQILGQKVEFLVSFYNNEISEKSEIFDDQFSVERPDGSNFTLKIRSTKLEDSAMYFCASNQRSSSGNTIYFGEGSWLTVV.

CDR3 DNA: TGTGCCAGCAGCCGCGACGGGGGGGTACAAGAGACCCAGTACTTC. Translation gives CASSRDGGVQETQYF. The rearrangement uses TRBV7-2 and TRBJ2-5, with TRBD2 matching over 8 bases. Germline V gene data show CDR1 as SGHTA and CDR2 as FQGNSA. The CDR3 sequence is 15 residues long. J lost 2 bases, V lost 5 bases, and 7 bases had no gene match. The variable domain in full, completed from reference TRBV7-2 and TRBJ2-5, reads GAGVSQSPSNKVTEKGKDVELRCDPISGHTALYWYRQSLGQGLEFLIYFQGNSAPDKSGLPSDRFSAERTGGSVSTLTIQRTQQEDSAVYLCASSRDGGVQETQYFGPGTRLLVL.

Details on this clone: The junction departs from the called germline gene at one end, perhaps through a read error. The chain uses TRBV7-3 and TRBJ2-2; D possibly uses TRBD1 or TRBD2 (6 bases each). Germline CDR1 and CDR2: SGHTA and FQGTGA. The CDR3 has 16 residues. The CDR3 DNA follows: TGTGCCAGCAGCCTAACGGGGGCGTCGAACACCGGGGAGCTGTTTTTT. This codes for CASSLTGASNTGELFF.

The V and J genes are TRBV19 and TRBJ1-2; D is unresolved. The length of the CDR3 is 10 residues. Germline lookup yields CDR1 LNHDA and CDR2 SQIVND (reference sequence). Trimming removed 7 bases from V and 5 bases from J, with 5 bases in between. DNA of the CDR3: TGTGCCAGTAAACAGTATGGCTACACCTTC. This sequence encodes CASKQYGYTF.

V and J are TRBV27 and TRBJ1-6; TRBD1 aligns across 7 bases. The CDR3 has 15 residues. V shed 5 bases, J shed 10 bases, and the junction held 11 bases outside the gene matches. From germline, CDR1 is MNHEY and CDR2 SMNVEV (reference sequence). Here the CDR3 reads CASSVTGSGYSPLHF. CDR3 nucleotides: TGTGCCAGCAGTGTGACAGGGTCGGGCTACTCACCCCTCCACTTT.

This chain links TRBV28 with TRBJ1-3; D gene ambiguous. Trimming took off 4 bases at V and 4 bases at J, with 17 bases between the two ends. The CDR3 loop spans 16 amino acids. The germline gives CDR1 MDHEN, CDR2 SYDVKM. The CDR3 sequence is CASSSPRDATGNTIYF. CDR3 sequence (DNA): TGTGCCAGCAGTTCCCCCCGAGATGCGACAGGAAACACCATATATTTT.

The CDR3 bases are TGCGCCAGCAGCTTCTCTCGACTACCTTCCTACAATGAGCAGTTCTTC. Amino acids: CASSFSRLPSYNEQFF. The V call is TRBV5-1, the J call TRBJ2-1; the D gene is possibly TRBD2 (5 bases). The CDR3 covers 16 residues. CDR1 SGHRS and CDR2 YFSETQ come from the germline V gene. V was pared by 2 bases and J by 1 base, with 13 bases between.

This chain links TRBV28 with TRBJ1-6; 7 bases map to TRBD1. Trimming took 7 bases from V and 0 from J; bases not matched to a gene: 12. The germline gives CDR1 MDHEN, CDR2 SYDVKM. The CDR3 spans 18 residues. The CDR3 protein is CASTSDRRRTSYNSPLHF. CDR3 DNA: TGTGCCAGCACCTCGGACAGGCGCCGGACCTCCTATAATTCACCCCTCCACTTT.

The chain employs TRBV7-9 and TRBJ1-2; 8 nucleotides match TRBD1. With 7 bases clipped from V and 3 bases from J, the junction kept 7 bases outside the gene matches. Germline-derived CDR1 and CDR2 are SEHNR and FQNEAQ (reference sequence). The CDR3 is 14 residues long. CDR3 sequence: CASNRLQGDYGYTF. CDR3 DNA: TGTGCCAGCAACCGATTACAGGGGGACTATGGCTACACCTTC.

In the case of this clone: This same CDR3 is encoded by further DNA sequences in the sample. The chain carries TRBV27 and TRBJ2-1, with TRBD2 matching 9 bases. This CDR3 contains 15 residues. Trimming took 4 bases from V and 2 from J; bases not matched to a gene: 3. The germline gives CDR1 MNHEY, CDR2 SMNVEV (reference sequence). Written as DNA, the CDR3 is TGTGCCAGCAGTTCGACTAGCGGAGCCTACAATGAGCAGTTCTTC. It translates to CASSSTSGAYNEQFF.

Turning to this clone: The sample has other DNA sequences that encode this CDR3 too. The gene calls are TRBV6-5 and TRBJ2-7; TRBD1 agrees at 8 bases. J gave up 1 base and V 6 bases, and 5 bases lay outside the gene matches. The CDR3 totals 14 residues. From germline, CDR1 is MNHEY and CDR2 SVGAGI. The CDR3 sequence: CASSPDRGSYEQYF. The CDR3 coding sequence is TGTGCCAGCAGCCCCGACAGGGGATCCTACGAGCAGTACTTC.

The chain couples TRBV7-2 to TRBJ2-2, with D possibly matching TRBD1 (6 bases). The V gene's germline CDR1 is SGHTA and CDR2 FQGNSA. The CDR3 contains 16 residues. V lost 3 bases and J lost 4, with 15 bases in between. The DNA of the CDR3 is TGTGCCAGCAGCTTGACCGGGGCCAGGGGCACCGGGGAGCTGTTTTTT. This sequence encodes CASSLTGARGTGELFF.

The chain links TRBV6-5 to TRBJ1-2, with unresolved D. CDR1 and CDR2 (germline): MNHEY, SVGAGI. The CDR3 has 15 amino acids. Trimming stripped 0 bases from V and 7 bases from J, with 15 bases between. The DNA for the CDR3 is TGTGCCAGCAGTTACTCAACGAGATCCTATGTTGGCTACACCTTC. Its translation is CASSYSTRSYVGYTF.

The chain uses TRBV10-3 and TRBJ2-3, with a possible D match to TRBD2 (5 bases). Germline-derived CDR1 and CDR2 are ENHRY and SYGVKD. Trimming stripped 6 bases from V and 1 base from J, with 5 bases between. The CDR3 runs to 12 residues. The CDR3 nucleotides read TGTGCCATCAGCGGGGGCACAGATACGCAGTATTTT. Its translation is CAISGGTDTQYF.

The rearrangement uses TRBV18 and TRBJ2-7, with 7 bases that match TRBD2. The J segment lost 6 bases and the V segment lost 0 bases, leaving 8 bases of the junction unmatched. In germline, CDR1 is KGHSH, CDR2 LQKENI. CDR3 length equals 15 residues. CDR3 amino acids: CASSPPASGPGEQYF. CDR3 nucleotides: TGTGCCAGCTCACCACCAGCTAGCGGTCCGGGCGAGCAGTACTTC.

The rearrangement uses TRBV27 and TRBJ1-5; TRBD1 agrees at 7 bases. The CDR3 covers 15 residues. Trimming took 5 bases from V and 4 from J; bases not matched to a gene: 8. Germline loops: CDR1 MNHEY, CDR2 SMNVEV (reference sequence). The chain's CDR3 is CASSHRGQPNQPQHF. Written as DNA, the CDR3 is TGTGCCAGCAGTCACCGGGGACAGCCTAATCAGCCCCAGCATTTT.

This chain uses TRBV5-1 with TRBJ1-2, with TRBD1 identical over 8 bases. The V gene's germline CDR1 is SGHRS and CDR2 YFSETQ. The CDR3 runs to 12 residues. The trim removed 3 bases at V and 8 bases at J, leaving 3 bases unmatched. This CDR3 is CASSSQGAGYTF. In nucleotides, the CDR3 is TGCGCCAGCAGCTCTCAGGGGGCCGGCTACACCTTC.

The chain recombines TRBV3-1 (or the pseudogene TRBV3-2) with TRBJ1-1; D is undetermined. The length of the CDR3 is 13 residues. Germline CDR1 reads LGHDT; CDR2 reads YNNKEL (reference sequence). Trimming shortened V by 0 bases and J by 5 bases, and 7 bases separated the two germline ends. CDR3 sequence: CASSQDGRTEAFF. The CDR3 nucleotides read TGTGCCAGCAGCCAAGACGGGAGAACTGAAGCTTTCTTT.